This T cell receptor beta chain is from a study of regulatory T cells in long-lasting Graves disease. The CDR3 has 16 amino acids. V dropped 3 bases and J dropped 0 bases, with 15 bases sitting between them. Germline V gene lookup returns CDR1 SEHNR and CDR2 FQNEAQ (reference sequence). The sample's time point: persistent/refractory GD, antithyroid drugs over 5 years with positive TRAb. PBMC RNA served as the TCR library source. HTBI primers from iRepertoire and Arm-PCR of CDR3 regions yielded the TCR beta libraries. TCRdb reprocessed the multiplex PCR reads with MiXCR, giving one entry per CDR3 protein. The sample yields a few hundred thousand distinct CDR3 sequences, about 25% seen once.

The input for sequencing was peripheral blood mononuclear cells (PBMCs), taken when the disease was refractory, from a patient treated with antithyroid drugs. The receptor's source is a female donor with Graves disease. This rearrangement joins TRBV7-9 to TRBJ2-7, with unresolved D. CDR3: CASSLGYEESSYEQYF. For the CDR3, the DNA is TGTGCCAGCAGCTTGGGATATGAGGAGAGCTCCTACGAGCAGTACTTC.